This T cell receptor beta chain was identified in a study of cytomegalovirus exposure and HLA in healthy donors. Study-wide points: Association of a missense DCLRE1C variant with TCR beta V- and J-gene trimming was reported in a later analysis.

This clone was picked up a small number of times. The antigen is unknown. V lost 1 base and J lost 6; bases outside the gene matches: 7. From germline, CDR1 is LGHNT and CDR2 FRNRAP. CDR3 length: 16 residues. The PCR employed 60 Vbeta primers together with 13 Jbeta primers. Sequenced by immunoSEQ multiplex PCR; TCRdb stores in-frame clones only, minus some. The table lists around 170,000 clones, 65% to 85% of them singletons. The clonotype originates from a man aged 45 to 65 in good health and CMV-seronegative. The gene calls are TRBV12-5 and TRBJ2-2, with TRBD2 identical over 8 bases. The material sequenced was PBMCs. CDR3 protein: CASGLARGGLAGELFF. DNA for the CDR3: TGTGCTAGTGGTTTGGCCCGGGGGGGGCTAGCCGGGGAGCTGTTTTTT. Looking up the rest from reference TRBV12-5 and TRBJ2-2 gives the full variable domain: DARVTQTPRHKVTEMGQEVTMRCQPILGHNTVFWYRQTMMQGLELLAYFRNRAPLDDSGMPKDRFSAEMPDATLATLKIQPSEPRDSAVYFCASGLARGGLAGELFFGEGSRLTVL.